This TCR beta chain was captured by sequencing in a study of control samples from healthy donors and cancer patients. The repertoire was sequenced with immunoSEQ multiplex PCR; TCRdb's copy has only in-frame clones and lacks some. This table has 120,000 or so clones, more than 70% appearing once. The J segment lost 8 bases and the V segment lost 8 bases, leaving 14 bases of the junction unmatched. Germline lookup yields CDR1 MDHEN and CDR2 SYDVKM. This CDR3 comprises 14 residues. Sequenced: blood. The gene calls are TRBV28 and TRBJ1-2; 7 positions agree with TRBD1. The receptor's source is a man between 60 and 70 years old in good health. The CDR3 sequence: CASATTWTGEGYTF. In DNA, the CDR3 is TGTGCCAGCGCCACAACATGGACAGGAGAAGGCTACACCTTC.